This T cell receptor beta chain was documented in a study of CD8 T cells in ankylosing spondylitis. Study-wide points: Characteristic, it appeared, of ankylosing spondylitis blood was a TCR beta motif of eight highly homologous variants. Reports of some motif variants in reactive arthritis synovial fluid and blood predate this one. CD8+ cells made up the disease-linked clones, which were relatively rare in peripheral blood. Reports say disease-linked clones showed up significantly more in matched ankylosing spondylitis synovial fluid.

Molecular-barcoded quantitative 5'-RACE produced these TCR beta libraries. TCRdb processed the 5' RACE reads anew with MiXCR; each CDR3 protein has one entry. The sample has a few hundred thousand distinct CDR3 sequences, about a fifth seen once. This clonotype has more than one count but fewer than ten. Its antigen is as yet unknown. This TCR was sampled from a male donor with ankylosing spondylitis. The specimen was blood, either unsorted or a sorted T cell fraction (not recorded which).

The DNA for the CDR3 is TGTGCCAGCAGCCCCCGAGGAGGGCCTGTCGAGCAGTACTTC. Amino acids: CASSPRGGPVEQYF. The V call is TRBV9, the J call TRBJ2-7; perhaps TRBD2 as D (6 bases). The CDR3 is 14 residues long. Per germline, CDR1 SGDLS and CDR2 YYNGEE. The V end was cut by 4 bases, the J end by 6 bases, with 17 bases between.